Shown below are 4 T cell receptor beta chains from a single sample sequenced in a study of response to subunit inactivated influenza vaccine (dated by TCRdb to the late 2010s). Preparation of the library involved RT-PCR. Sequenced on an Illumina HiSeq 2500. TCRdb handled the public reads itself, with Q25 trimming in fastp and clone calling in MiXCR, and kept productive beta chains. Rows merge per CDR3 protein into single entries with the most common DNA and genes. Here the sample has roughly 500,000 distinct CDR3 sequences; under 30% occur a single time. Clones ranked in the top ten supply 2.5% to 3% of the sample. The same sample was also used in a study of T cells expressing NK-cell markers. From that second study: TCR beta cDNA libraries were prepared using 5'RACE template switching, which introduced a universal primer site and unique molecular identifiers.

Sample: CD4+ T cells sorted from PBMCs, taken roughly 13 days after vaccination. All receptors come from a man in his forties or fifties who received an inactivated influenza vaccine. Donor details come from another sample of the same person, matched by shared clones.

This clonotype has only a few counts. The rearrangement links TRBV5-5 to TRBJ2-3; the D gene could be TRBD1 or TRBD2 (5 bases each). This CDR3 comprises 15 residues. V lost 4 bases, J lost 6 bases, and 18 bases lay in between. Germline V gene sequence: CDR1 SGHKS, CDR2 YYEKEE (reference sequence). The DNA for the CDR3 is TGTGCCAGCAGCCCACCCCCTCAGGGAGCCGATACGCAGTATTTT. Translated, it gives CASSPPPQGADTQYF.

This clonotype was observed a few times. The V gene is TRBV11-2, the J gene TRBJ2-5, with 13 bases that match TRBD2. The CDR3 loop spans 17 amino acids. From germline, CDR1 is SGHAT and CDR2 FQNNGV. V lost 4 bases and J lost 4; bases outside the gene matches: 9. The CDR3 DNA sequence: TGTGCCAGCAGCTCTGATCGAAGACTAGCGGGAGGAGAGACCCAGTACTTC. It specifies CASSSDRRLAGGETQYF.

The V gene is TRBV6-2 or TRBV6-3, the J gene TRBJ1-5; no reliable D call. CDR3 size: 15 residues. Looked up from germline, CDR1 is MNHEY and CDR2 is SVGEGT. Trimming cost V 2 bases and J 6 bases, with 14 bases left between them. Written as DNA, the CDR3 is TGTGCCAGCAGTTACGGTCAGAGCAAAGGTCAGCCCCAGCATTTT. It specifies CASSYGQSKGQPQHF.

This clonotype was counted between two and nine times. J is TRBJ2-1 and V is TRBV27; no clear D. The CDR3 is 14 amino acids. CDR1 MNHEY and CDR2 SMNVEV come from the germline V gene (reference sequence). V was trimmed by 1 base and J by 10 bases, leaving 14 bases between them. Here the CDR3 reads CASSLFADLGEQFF. In DNA, the CDR3 is TGTGCCAGCAGTTTATTTGCGGACCTCGGAGAGCAGTTCTTC.